The 21 T cell receptor beta chains listed next were all sequenced from one sample in a study of blood T cells in healthy people across ages. Through a sample-barcoded 5' primer and a J-beta primer mix, a second PCR was run for about 6 to 12 cycles. TCRdb itself ran the 5' RACE reads through MiXCR, one entry per CDR3 protein. The sample comprises approximately 700,000 distinct CDR3 sequences, 32% of which are singletons, and 15% rests with the top ten. The specimen sequenced was blood. These receptors all stem from a woman over 75 in good health.

The rearrangement uses TRBV4-1 and TRBJ2-4, with D maybe TRBD1 (6 bases). The J call is doubtful: the DNA matches TRBJ2-7 better. Germline V gene data show CDR1 as MGHRA and CDR2 as YSYEKL. CDR3 length: 14 residues. CDR3 nucleotide sequence: TGCGCCAGCAGCCAAACGCAGGGGAACTACGAGCAGTACTTC. The encoded protein is CASSQTQGNYEQYF.

This clonotype was counted at least ten times. The CDR3 nucleotides are TGCAGTGTCCCAGCGGGGGGTCAAAATGAGCAGTTCTTC. The encoded protein is CSVPAGGQNEQFF. The J gene is TRBJ2-1, the V gene TRBV20-1; 9 positions match TRBD2. The V gene's germline CDR1 is DFQATT and CDR2 SNEGSKA (reference sequence). This CDR3 is built from 13 residues. V lost 7 bases and J lost 7; bases outside the gene matches: 8.

V and J are TRBV20-1 and TRBJ1-2; TRBD1 matches at 8 bases. This CDR3 has 14 amino acids. In germline, CDR1 is DFQATT, CDR2 SNEGSKA (reference sequence). V was clipped by 2 bases and J by 3 bases; unmatched bases: 5. The chain's CDR3 is CSARQATGDYGYTF. The CDR3 coding sequence is TGCAGTGCTAGACAGGCGACAGGGGACTATGGCTACACCTTC.

This clonotype was observed at least ten times. The chain recombines TRBV5-1 with TRBJ2-5, with 14 bases matching TRBD2. Germline values: CDR1 SGHRS, CDR2 YFSETQ. CDR3 size: 18 residues. The trim removed 4 bases at V and 5 bases at J, leaving 13 bases unmatched. The chain's CDR3 is CASSRSGTSGGQEETQYF. In DNA, the CDR3 is TGCGCCAGCAGCCGATCCGGGACTAGCGGGGGCCAAGAGGAGACCCAGTACTTC.

This clonotype has at least ten counts. The chain links TRBV12-3 or TRBV12-4 to TRBJ2-7; TRBD1 matches 7 bases. CDR3 length equals 14 residues. J gave up 2 bases and V 5 bases, and 6 bases lay outside the gene matches. In DNA form, the CDR3 reads TGTGCCAGCAGTCCGCTGACAGGGCCCTACGAGCAGTACTTC. Its protein product is CASSPLTGPYEQYF.

The CDR3 DNA reads TGTGCCAGCAGCCTGTGGACAGGGGGCCCTCAGCCCCAGCATTTT. It translates to CASSLWTGGPQPQHF. This chain connects TRBV12-3 or TRBV12-4 to TRBJ1-5; TRBD1 agrees at 11 bases. The CDR3 spans 15 residues. V lost 6 bases to trimming and J lost 6 bases; unmatched junction nucleotides: 7.

With respect to this clonotype: At one end the junction does not follow the germline gene, possibly because of a read error. In nucleotides, the CDR3 is TGCAGCGTTAGCAGGGGAGCGAGCACCGGGGGGCTGTTTTTT. Its translation is CSVSRGASTGGLFF. The gene calls are TRBV29-1 and TRBJ2-2; either TRBD1 or TRBD2 may supply D (6 bases each). Germline CDR1 reads SQVTM; CDR2 reads ANQGSEA. This CDR3 has 14 residues.

The table lists this clonotype with many counts. The J gene is TRBJ2-7, the V gene TRBV3-1; 9 bases line up with TRBD2. Germline loops: CDR1 LGHDT, CDR2 YNNKEL (reference sequence). Losses at the gene ends were 7 bases for V and 4 bases for J; bases not matched to a gene: 5. CDR3 length: 13 residues. Here the CDR3 DNA reads TGTGCCAGCAAGCTAGCGGGGACTTACGAGCAGTACTTC. Protein product: CASKLAGTYEQYF.

This clonotype occurred a few times. The chain is built from TRBV10-3 and TRBJ2-7; a possible D gene is TRBD2 (6 bases). The end of the DNA aligns better with TRBJ2-5, so the J call may be wrong. Germline assignment: CDR1 ENHRY and CDR2 SYGVKD. The CDR3 has 16 amino acids. The chain's CDR3 is CAIKEGLAEDRETQYF. The CDR3 nucleotides read TGTGCCATCAAAGAGGGGTTAGCGGAAGACCGGGAGACCCAGTACTTC.

This clonotype was detected a few times. A much larger clonotype is one base distant, so this may be a read error. This chain joins TRBV20-1 and TRBJ1-1; 7 bases are shared with TRBD1. Germline CDR1 DFQATT, CDR2 SNEGSKA (reference sequence). The junction had 2 bases not matched to a gene; V was cut back by 3 bases and J by 1 base. The CDR3 is made up of 13 amino acids. The CDR3 loop is CSASQGGNTEAFF. The CDR3 DNA reads as TGCAGTGCTAGTCAGGGGGGGAACACTGAAGCTTTCTTT.

This clonotype has ten or more counts. The chain has TRBV20-1 and TRBJ2-7, with 12 bases identical to TRBD2. Germline V lookup: CDR1 DFQATT, CDR2 SNEGSKA (reference sequence). The CDR3 is 20 residues long. The ends lost 0 bases at V and 6 bases at J; junction bases unmatched: 21. The CDR3 DNA sequence: TGCAGTGCTAGAGATCCGAGAGGTACTAGCGGGGGGAAGATCATCGTCGAGCAGTACTTC. Translation: CSARDPRGTSGGKIIVEQYF.

The chain employs TRBV4-1 and TRBJ2-5, with 10 bases that match TRBD2. The CDR3 spans 15 residues. The germline V gene has CDR1 MGHRA and CDR2 YSYEKL. V dropped 4 bases and J dropped 11; count of bases not matched to a gene: 13. CDR3 nucleotide sequence: TGCGCCAGCAGCCGAGGCGCAGCGGGGGGGCCGGGGCAGTACTTC. Its translation: CASSRGAAGGPGQYF.

The CDR3 DNA is TGTGCCTGGAGTGCGGGGCAGGGAGGCTACCAAGAGACCCAGTACTTC. Protein sequence: CAWSAGQGGYQETQYF. The chain carries TRBV30 and TRBJ2-5; possibly TRBD2 for D (6 bases). There are 16 residues in the CDR3. The germline CDR1 and CDR2 sequences are GTSNPN and SVGIG (reference sequence). Trimming removed 1 base at V and 0 bases at J, with 15 bases between.

The V and J genes are TRBV19 and TRBJ2-5, with unresolved D. The germline V gene encodes CDR1 LNHDA and CDR2 SQIVND (reference sequence). The CDR3 sequence is 13 residues long. V was trimmed by 3 bases and J by 0 bases, leaving 5 bases between them. The CDR3 DNA follows: TGTGCCAGTAGTATTGGGTACCAAGAGACCCAGTACTTC. Translated: CASSIGYQETQYF.

This clonotype has only a few counts. The chain recombines TRBV6-5 with TRBJ1-4; D not resolved. V lost 0 bases, J lost 8 bases, and 10 bases lay in between. Germline V gene sequence: CDR1 MNHEY, CDR2 SVGAGI. This CDR3 comprises 14 residues. The CDR3 region has the DNA TGTGCCAGCAGTTACTCGACGGCAACCGAAAAACTGTTTTTT. Protein sequence: CASSYSTATEKLFF.

This clonotype has at least ten counts. The genes are TRBV7-6 and TRBJ1-2, with a weak D call TRBD1 (5 bases). The CDR3 totals 14 residues. CDR1 and CDR2 (germline): SGHVS, FNYEAQ. The V and J ends lost 5 bases and 2 bases respectively, with 12 bases between them. The DNA of the CDR3 is TGTGCCAGCAGCGCCCGGGGACCGAACTATGGCTACACCTTC. Its protein product is CASSARGPNYGYTF.

This clonotype has at least ten counts. The rearrangement links TRBV27 to TRBJ1-6; D is uncertain. The CDR3 sequence is 11 residues long. V shed 8 bases and J shed 3 bases, with 2 bases lying between them. CDR1 and CDR2 from the germline V gene are MNHEY and SMNVEV (reference sequence). CDR3 in DNA: TGTGCCAGCCTCTATAATTCACCCCTCCACTTT. Translation: CASLYNSPLHF.

V is TRBV20-1 and J is TRBJ2-5, with D unclear. In germline, CDR1 is DFQATT, CDR2 SNEGSKA (reference sequence). The CDR3 is 12 amino acids. V lost 1 base and J 5 bases, leaving 8 bases between the germline ends. In nucleotides, the CDR3 is TGCAGTGCTAGAGCCCACCCCGAGACCCAGTACTTC. As protein: CSARAHPETQYF.

The count of this clonotype is one. J is TRBJ2-1 and V is TRBV30, with 14 bases fitting TRBD2. V dropped 3 bases and J dropped 7; count of bases not matched to a gene: 2. Germline V gene lookup returns CDR1 GTSNPN and CDR2 SVGIG (reference sequence). The CDR3 runs 14 residues. The CDR3 coding sequence is TGTGCCTGGAGCTGGACTAGCGGGGGGAATGAGCAGTTCTTC. It specifies CAWSWTSGGNEQFF.

The V and J genes are TRBV29-1 and TRBJ2-7; 9 bases align to TRBD1. Germline V lookup: CDR1 SQVTM, CDR2 ANQGSEA. The CDR3 loop spans 12 amino acids. J was trimmed by 5 bases and V by 3 bases; bases with no gene match: 2. CDR3 coding DNA: TGCAGCGTTGACGGGACAGGGCACGAGCAGTACTTC. Encoded protein: CSVDGTGHEQYF.

V and J are TRBV6-2 or TRBV6-3 and TRBJ2-5, with TRBD1 matching 8 bases. V gave up 6 bases and J gave up 3 bases; unmatched junction bases: 6. The CDR3 covers 14 residues. Looked up from germline, CDR1 is MNHEY and CDR2 is SVGEGT. CDR3 DNA: TGTGCCAGCAGGCGACAGGGGTCTAAAGAGACCCAGTACTTC. It encodes CASRRQGSKETQYF.